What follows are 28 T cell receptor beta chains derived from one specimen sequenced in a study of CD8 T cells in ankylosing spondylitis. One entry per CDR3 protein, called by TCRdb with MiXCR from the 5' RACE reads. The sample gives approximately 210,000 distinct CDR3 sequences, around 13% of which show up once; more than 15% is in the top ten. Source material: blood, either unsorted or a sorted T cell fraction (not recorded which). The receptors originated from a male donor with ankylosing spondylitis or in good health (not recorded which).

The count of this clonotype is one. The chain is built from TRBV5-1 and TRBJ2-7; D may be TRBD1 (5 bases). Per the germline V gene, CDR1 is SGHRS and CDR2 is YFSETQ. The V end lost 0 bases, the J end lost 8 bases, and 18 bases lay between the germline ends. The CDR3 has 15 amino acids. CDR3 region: CASSLVWEDQGQQYF. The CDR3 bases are TGCGCCAGCAGCTTGGTCTGGGAAGACCAGGGCCAGCAGTACTTC.

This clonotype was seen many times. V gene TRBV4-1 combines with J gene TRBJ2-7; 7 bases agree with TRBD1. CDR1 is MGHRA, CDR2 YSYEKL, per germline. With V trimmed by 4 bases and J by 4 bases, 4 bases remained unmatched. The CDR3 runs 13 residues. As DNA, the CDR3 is TGCGCCAGCAGCCCCCAGGACAGGTACGAGCAGTACTTC. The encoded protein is CASSPQDRYEQYF.

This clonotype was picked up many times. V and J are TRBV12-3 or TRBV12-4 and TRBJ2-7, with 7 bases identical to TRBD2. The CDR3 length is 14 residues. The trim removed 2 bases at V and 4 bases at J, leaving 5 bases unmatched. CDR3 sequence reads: CASSLRQGGYEQYF. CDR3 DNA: TGTGCCAGCAGTTTAAGGCAGGGAGGGTACGAGCAGTACTTC.

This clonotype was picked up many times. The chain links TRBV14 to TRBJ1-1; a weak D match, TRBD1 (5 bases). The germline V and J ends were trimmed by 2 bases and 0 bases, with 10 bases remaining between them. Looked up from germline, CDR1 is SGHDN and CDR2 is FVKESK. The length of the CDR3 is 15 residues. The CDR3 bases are TGTGCCAGCAGCCAAACTGGGACGGTGAACACTGAAGCTTTCTTT. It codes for CASSQTGTVNTEAFF.

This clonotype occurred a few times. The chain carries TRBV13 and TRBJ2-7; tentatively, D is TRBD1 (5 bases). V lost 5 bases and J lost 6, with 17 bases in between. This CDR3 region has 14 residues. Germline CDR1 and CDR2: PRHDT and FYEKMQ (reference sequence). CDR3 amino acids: CASSLGPPQGEQYF. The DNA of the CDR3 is TGTGCCAGCAGCCTCGGACCTCCCCAGGGCGAGCAGTACTTC.

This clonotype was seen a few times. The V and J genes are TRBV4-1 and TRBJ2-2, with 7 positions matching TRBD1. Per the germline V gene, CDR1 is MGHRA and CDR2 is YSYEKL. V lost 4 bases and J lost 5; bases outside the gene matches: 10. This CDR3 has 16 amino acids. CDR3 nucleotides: TGCGCCAGCAGCCGCTATACCGGGACAGAGACCGGGGAGCTGTTTTTT. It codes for CASSRYTGTETGELFF.

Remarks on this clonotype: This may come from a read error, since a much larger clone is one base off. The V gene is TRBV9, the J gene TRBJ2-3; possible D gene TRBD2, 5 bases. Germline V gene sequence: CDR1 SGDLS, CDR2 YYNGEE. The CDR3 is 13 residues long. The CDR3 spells CVSEGPGTDTQYF. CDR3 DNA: TGTGTCAGCGAGGGCCCCGGCACAGATACGCAGTATTTT.

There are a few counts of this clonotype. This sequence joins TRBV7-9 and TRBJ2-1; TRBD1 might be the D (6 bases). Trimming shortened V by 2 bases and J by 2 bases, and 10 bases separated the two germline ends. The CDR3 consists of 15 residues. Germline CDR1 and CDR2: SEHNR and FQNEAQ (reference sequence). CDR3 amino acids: CASSLPSGAYNEQFF. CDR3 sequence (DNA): TGTGCCAGCAGCTTACCGTCAGGGGCCTACAATGAGCAGTTCTTC.

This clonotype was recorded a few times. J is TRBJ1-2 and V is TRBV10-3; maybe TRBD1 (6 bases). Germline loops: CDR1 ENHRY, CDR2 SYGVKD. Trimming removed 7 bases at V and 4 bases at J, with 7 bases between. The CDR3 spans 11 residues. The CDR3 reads CAIKGGYGYTF. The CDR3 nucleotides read TGTGCCATCAAGGGGGGCTATGGCTACACCTTC.

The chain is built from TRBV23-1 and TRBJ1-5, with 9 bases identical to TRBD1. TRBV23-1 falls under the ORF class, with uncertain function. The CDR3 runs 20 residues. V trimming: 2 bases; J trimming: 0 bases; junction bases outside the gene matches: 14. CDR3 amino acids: CASSQTPPRTGDYSNQPQHF. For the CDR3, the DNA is TGCGCCAGCAGTCAAACCCCTCCCAGGACAGGGGACTATAGCAATCAGCCCCAGCATTTT.

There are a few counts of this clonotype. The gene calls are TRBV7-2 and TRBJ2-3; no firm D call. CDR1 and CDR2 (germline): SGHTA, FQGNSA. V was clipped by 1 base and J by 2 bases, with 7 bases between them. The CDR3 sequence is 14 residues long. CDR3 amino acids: CASSLEGITDTQYF. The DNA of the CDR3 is TGTGCCAGCAGCTTAGAAGGGATCACAGATACGCAGTATTTT.

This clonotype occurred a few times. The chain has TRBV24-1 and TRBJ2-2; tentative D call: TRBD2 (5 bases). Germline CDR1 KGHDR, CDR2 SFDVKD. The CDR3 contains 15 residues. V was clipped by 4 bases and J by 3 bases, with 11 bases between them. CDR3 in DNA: TGTGCCACCAGTGACCCGGACTCGGACACCGGGGAGCTGTTTTTT. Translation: CATSDPDSDTGELFF.

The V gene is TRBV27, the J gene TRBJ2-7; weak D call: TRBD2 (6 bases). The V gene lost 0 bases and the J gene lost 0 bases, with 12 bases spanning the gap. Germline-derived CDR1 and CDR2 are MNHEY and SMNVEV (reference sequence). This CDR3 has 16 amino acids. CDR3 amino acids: CASSLSPDGGSYEQYF. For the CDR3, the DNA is TGTGCCAGCAGTTTATCGCCTGACGGGGGCTCCTACGAGCAGTACTTC.

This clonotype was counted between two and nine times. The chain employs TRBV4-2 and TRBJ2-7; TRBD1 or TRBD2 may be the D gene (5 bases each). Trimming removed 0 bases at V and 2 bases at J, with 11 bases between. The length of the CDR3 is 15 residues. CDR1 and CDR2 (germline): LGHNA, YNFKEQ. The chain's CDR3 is CASSQDKRGPYEQYF. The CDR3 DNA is TGTGCCAGCAGCCAAGATAAAAGGGGACCCTACGAGCAGTACTTC.

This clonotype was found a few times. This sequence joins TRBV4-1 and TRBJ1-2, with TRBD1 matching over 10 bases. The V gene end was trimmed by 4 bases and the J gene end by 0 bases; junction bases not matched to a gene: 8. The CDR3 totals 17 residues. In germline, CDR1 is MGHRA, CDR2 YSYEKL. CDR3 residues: CASSRSGTGEANYGYTF. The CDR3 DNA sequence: TGCGCCAGCAGCCGTTCCGGGACAGGGGAAGCTAACTATGGCTACACCTTC.

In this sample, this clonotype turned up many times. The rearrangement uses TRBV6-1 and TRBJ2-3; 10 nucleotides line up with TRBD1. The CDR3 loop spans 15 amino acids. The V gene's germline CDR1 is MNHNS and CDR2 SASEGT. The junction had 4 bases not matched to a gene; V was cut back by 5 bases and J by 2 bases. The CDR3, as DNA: TGTGCCAGCAGTCCGGGACAGGGGCTCACAGATACGCAGTATTTT. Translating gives CASSPGQGLTDTQYF.

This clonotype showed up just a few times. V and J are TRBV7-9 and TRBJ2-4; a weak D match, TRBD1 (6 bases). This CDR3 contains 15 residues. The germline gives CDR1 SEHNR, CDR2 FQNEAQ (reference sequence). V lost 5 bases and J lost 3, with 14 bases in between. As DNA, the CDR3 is TGTGCCAGCAGCCTTGCCCAGGGGTTCAAAAACATTCAGTACTTC. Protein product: CASSLAQGFKNIQYF.

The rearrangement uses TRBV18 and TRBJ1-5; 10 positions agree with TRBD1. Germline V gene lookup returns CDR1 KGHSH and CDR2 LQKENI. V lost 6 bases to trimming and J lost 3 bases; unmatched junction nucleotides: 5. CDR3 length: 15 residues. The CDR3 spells CASSLDRGINQPQHF. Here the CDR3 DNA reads TGTGCCAGCTCGCTGGACAGGGGGATCAATCAGCCCCAGCATTTT.

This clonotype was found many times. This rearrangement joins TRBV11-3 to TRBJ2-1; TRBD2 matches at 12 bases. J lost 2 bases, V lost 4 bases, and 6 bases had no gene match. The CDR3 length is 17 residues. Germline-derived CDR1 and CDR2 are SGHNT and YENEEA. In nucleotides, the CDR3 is TGTGCCAGCAGCTCCGGACTAGCGGGAAGGACCTACAATGAGCAGTTCTTC. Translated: CASSSGLAGRTYNEQFF.

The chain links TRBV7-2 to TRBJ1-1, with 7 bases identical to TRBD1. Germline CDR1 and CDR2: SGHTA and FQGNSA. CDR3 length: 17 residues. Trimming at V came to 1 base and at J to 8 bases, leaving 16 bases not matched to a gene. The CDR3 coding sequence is TGTGCCAGCAGCTTAGTAGGGGGCGGGCTGACGATGAGCGAAGCTTTCTTT. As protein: CASSLVGGGLTMSEAFF.

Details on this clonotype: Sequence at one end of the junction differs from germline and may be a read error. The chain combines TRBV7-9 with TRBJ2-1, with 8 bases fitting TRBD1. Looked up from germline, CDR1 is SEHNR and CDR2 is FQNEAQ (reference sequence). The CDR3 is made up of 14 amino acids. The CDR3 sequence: CASSHGTGYNEQLF. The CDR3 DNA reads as TGTGCCAGCAGCCACGGGACAGGATACAATGAGCAGTTGTTC.

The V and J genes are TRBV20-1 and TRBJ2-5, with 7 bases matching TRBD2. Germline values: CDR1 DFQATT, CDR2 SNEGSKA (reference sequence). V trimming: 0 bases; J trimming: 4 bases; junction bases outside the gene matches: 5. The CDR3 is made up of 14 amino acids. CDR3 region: CSARDPGLSETQYF. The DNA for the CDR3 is TGCAGTGCTAGAGACCCGGGACTATCAGAGACCCAGTACTTC.

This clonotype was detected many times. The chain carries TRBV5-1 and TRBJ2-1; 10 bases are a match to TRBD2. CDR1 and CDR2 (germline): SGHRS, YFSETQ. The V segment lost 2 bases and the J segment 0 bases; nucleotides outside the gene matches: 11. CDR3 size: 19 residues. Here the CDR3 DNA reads TGCGCCAGCAGCTTCAGGGCACTAGCGGGATCCTTCTCCTACAATGAGCAGTTCTTC. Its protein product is CASSFRALAGSFSYNEQFF.

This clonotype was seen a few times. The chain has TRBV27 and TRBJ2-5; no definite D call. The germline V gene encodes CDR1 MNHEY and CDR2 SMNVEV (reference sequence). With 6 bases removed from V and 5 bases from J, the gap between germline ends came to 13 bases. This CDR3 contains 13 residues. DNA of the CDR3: TGTGCCAGCAGCTTGAATTATGGGGAGACCCAGTACTTC. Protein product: CASSLNYGETQYF.

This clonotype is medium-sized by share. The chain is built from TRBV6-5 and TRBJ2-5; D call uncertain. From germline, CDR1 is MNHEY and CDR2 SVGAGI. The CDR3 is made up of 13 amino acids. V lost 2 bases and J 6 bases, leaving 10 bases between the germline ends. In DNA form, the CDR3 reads TGTGCCAGCAGTTACGGGAAAACGCAGACCCAGTACTTC. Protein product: CASSYGKTQTQYF.

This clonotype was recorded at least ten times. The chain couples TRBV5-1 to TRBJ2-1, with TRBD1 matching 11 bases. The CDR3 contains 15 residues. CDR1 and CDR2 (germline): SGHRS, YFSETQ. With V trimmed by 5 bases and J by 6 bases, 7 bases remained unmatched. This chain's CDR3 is CASSLSGTGGNEQFF. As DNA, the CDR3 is TGCGCCAGCAGTTTATCCGGGACAGGGGGCAATGAGCAGTTCTTC.

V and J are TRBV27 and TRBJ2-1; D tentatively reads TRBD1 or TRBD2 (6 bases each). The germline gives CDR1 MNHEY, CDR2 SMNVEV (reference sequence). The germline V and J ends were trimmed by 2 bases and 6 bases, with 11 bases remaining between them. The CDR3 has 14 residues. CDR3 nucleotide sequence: TGTGCCAGCAGTTTAGGGGGGCGCGGCAATGAGCAGTTCTTC. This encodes CASSLGGRGNEQFF.

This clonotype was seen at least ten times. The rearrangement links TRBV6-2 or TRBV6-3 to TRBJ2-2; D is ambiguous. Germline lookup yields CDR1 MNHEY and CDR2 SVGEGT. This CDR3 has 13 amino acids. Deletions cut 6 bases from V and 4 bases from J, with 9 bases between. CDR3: CASSWGATGELFF. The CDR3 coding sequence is TGTGCCAGCAGCTGGGGTGCCACCGGGGAGCTGTTTTTT.